The clone carrying this T cell receptor beta chain was seen once. The record originates from a study of technical replicates of blood from a few donors. Profiling relied on immunoSEQ multiplex PCR, and the TCRdb table lists in-frame clones only, not all of them. Of over 60,000 clones listed, 93% were seen once; the top ten hold about 0.25%. The germline gives CDR1 MNHEY, CDR2 SMNVEV (reference sequence). With V trimmed by 6 bases and J by 4 bases, 14 bases remained unmatched. The CDR3 totals 16 residues. The clonotype comes from a human donor in good health. Sequenced: T cells isolated from PBMCs. The V call is TRBV27, the J call TRBJ2-5; TRBD1 agrees at 7 bases. The DNA for the CDR3 is TGTGCCAGCAGACATCGTTACAGGGGTGAAAGAGAGACCCAGTACTTC. Residues: CASRHRYRGERETQYF.